These 4 T cell receptor beta chains originate from one sample sequenced in a study of cytomegalovirus exposure and HLA in healthy donors. PCR involved 60 Vbeta and 13 Jbeta primers. TCRdb's table, derived via immunoSEQ multiplex PCR, lists solely in-frame clones and lacks some. The sample has 180,000 or so clones. Material: PBMCs. All receptors derive from a boy aged 5 to 17 in good health and CMV-seronegative.

The genes are TRBV27 and TRBJ1-1, with TRBD1 as a possible D gene (6 bases). Trimming took 6 bases from V and 3 from J, leaving 17 bases between them. This CDR3 is built from 15 residues. Germline-derived CDR1 and CDR2 are MNHEY and SMNVEV (reference sequence). CDR3 DNA sequence: TGTGCCAGCAGGAGGTTGGAAGGGGGTGACACTGAAGCTTTCTTT. It translates to CASRRLEGGDTEAFF.

This chain joins TRBV4-1 and TRBJ1-2; TRBD1 is a possible D gene (6 bases). V was pared by 0 bases and J by 0 bases, with 17 bases between. The CDR3 spans 18 residues. The germline gives CDR1 MGHRA, CDR2 YSYEKL. CDR3 residues: CASSQDRTWTVSNYGYTF. CDR3 nucleotide sequence: TGCGCCAGCAGCCAAGATCGGACCTGGACAGTCTCTAACTATGGCTACACCTTC.

The gene calls are TRBV4-1 and TRBJ1-6; perhaps TRBD1 as D (5 bases). The ends were cut back, 4 bases at V and 9 bases at J, with 16 bases in the middle. This CDR3 is built from 15 residues. CDR1 is MGHRA, CDR2 YSYEKL, per germline. CDR3 sequence reads: CASSRRGIPGSPLHF. CDR3 sequence (DNA): TGCGCCAGCAGCCGTCGGGGGATACCGGGTTCACCCCTCCACTTT.

This chain links TRBV4-1 with TRBJ1-1, with D perhaps matching TRBD1 (6 bases). V lost 8 bases, J lost 1 base, and 20 bases lay in between. In germline, CDR1 is MGHRA, CDR2 YSYEKL. This CDR3 contains 16 residues. CDR3 region: CASPLTAGTTNTEAFF. In DNA, the CDR3 is TGCGCCAGCCCCCTCACCGCCGGGACAACGAACACTGAAGCTTTCTTT.